These T cell receptor beta chains were read from a single sample in a study of vaccination effects on CD4 cells after COVID-19. These receptors are not linked to any known antigen. Repertoires were generated with immunoSEQ multiplex PCR, while TCRdb's copy carries only in-frame clones and drops some. The sample gives fewer than 30,000 clones, under 75% of which show up once; 12% is in the top ten. The material was CD4+ T cells from PBMCs cultured with HCoV-OC43 spike peptides, obtained before COVID-19 vaccination. The receptor source for this set is a human donor who received a COVID-19 vaccine. CDR3s include the opening cysteine and the closing phenylalanine or tryptophan. D genes are given only for firm matches. A row's size may be missing; if present it is once, few, many or a size class.

abundance: NA; v_gene: TRBV5-4; j_gene: TRBJ2-2; d_gene: NA; CDR3aa: CASSWDREPAGELFF; CDR3nt: TGTGCCAGCAGCTGGGACCGGGAGCCCGCGGGGGAGCTGTTTTTT
abundance: NA; v_gene: TRBV21-1; j_gene: TRBJ1-1; d_gene: NA; CDR3aa: CASSNNRGNTEAFF; CDR3nt: TGTGCCAGCAGCAATAACAGGGGGAACACTGAAGCTTTCTTT
abundance: few; v_gene: TRBV6-5; j_gene: TRBJ2-1; d_gene: NA; CDR3aa: CASSYEAGSYNEQFF; CDR3nt: TGTGCCAGCAGTTACGAGGCAGGGTCCTACAATGAGCAGTTCTTC
abundance: NA; v_gene: TRBV15; j_gene: TRBJ2-5; d_gene: NA; CDR3aa: CATSRGGSVETQYF; CDR3nt: TGTGCCACCAGCAGAGGAGGAAGTGTCGAGACCCAGTACTTC
abundance: NA; v_gene: TRBV3-1/TRBV3-2; j_gene: TRBJ1-1; d_gene: NA; CDR3aa: CASSQGVQFGDTEAFF; CDR3nt: TGTGCCAGCAGCCAGGGGGTACAGTTCGGGGACACTGAAGCTTTCTTT
abundance: NA; v_gene: TRBV11-2; j_gene: TRBJ2-7; d_gene: NA; CDR3aa: CASSLWGLYEQYF; CDR3nt: TGTGCCAGCAGCTTATGGGGCCTCTACGAGCAGTACTTC
abundance: NA; v_gene: TRBV21-1; j_gene: TRBJ2-7; d_gene: NA; CDR3aa: CASSKITPGVPLSYEQYF; CDR3nt: TGTGCCAGCAGCAAAATTACCCCCGGGGTGCCTTTATCCTACGAGCAGTACTTC
abundance: NA; v_gene: TRBV6-4; j_gene: TRBJ2-1; d_gene: NA; CDR3aa: CASSPQGRSYNEQFF; CDR3nt: TGTGCCAGCAGCCCCCAGGGTAGGTCCTACAATGAGCAGTTCTTC
abundance: NA; v_gene: TRBV6-5; j_gene: TRBJ1-2; d_gene: NA; CDR3aa: CASSPGAGYTF; CDR3nt: TGTGCCAGCTCGCCAGGGGCTGGCTACACCTTC
abundance: NA; v_gene: TRBV6-4; j_gene: TRBJ1-1; d_gene: NA; CDR3aa: CASSAEENTEAFF; CDR3nt: TGTGCCAGCAGTGCAGAGGAGAACACTGAAGCTTTCTTT
abundance: few; v_gene: TRBV7-9; j_gene: TRBJ1-2; d_gene: NA; CDR3aa: CASSSQGYYGYTF; CDR3nt: TGTGCCAGCAGCTCACAGGGTTACTATGGCTACACCTTC
abundance: NA; v_gene: TRBV7-2; j_gene: TRBJ2-3; d_gene: TRBD2; CDR3aa: CASSYGTSGTQYF; CDR3nt: TGTGCCAGCAGCTACGGGACTAGCGGTACGCAGTATTTT
abundance: NA; v_gene: TRBV12-3/TRBV12-4; j_gene: TRBJ2-7; d_gene: NA; CDR3aa: CASSSPPISYQYF; CDR3nt: TGTGCCAGCAGTTCCCCCCCGATTTCGTATCAGTACTTC
abundance: NA; v_gene: TRBV6-5; j_gene: TRBJ2-5; d_gene: NA; CDR3aa: CASTRTVVETQYF; CDR3nt: TGTGCCAGCACCAGGACAGTAGTAGAGACCCAGTACTTC
abundance: NA; v_gene: TRBV6-1; j_gene: TRBJ2-1; d_gene: NA; CDR3aa: CASSDGGSSYNEQFF; CDR3nt: TGTGCCAGCAGTGACGGCGGGTCCTCCTACAATGAGCAGTTCTTC
abundance: NA; v_gene: TRBV29-1; j_gene: TRBJ2-2; d_gene: TRBD1; CDR3aa: CSVEVGTVNTGELFF; CDR3nt: TGCAGCGTTGAAGTGGGGACAGTGAACACCGGGGAGCTGTTTTTT
abundance: NA; v_gene: TRBV4-1; j_gene: TRBJ1-1; d_gene: NA; CDR3aa: CASSRGGNTEAFF; CDR3nt: TGCGCCAGCAGCCGGGGGGGGAACACTGAAGCTTTCTTT
abundance: few; v_gene: TRBV5-6; j_gene: TRBJ2-7; d_gene: TRBD1; CDR3aa: CASSFYRGRTYEQYF; CDR3nt: TGTGCCAGCAGCTTCTACAGGGGGAGGACCTACGAGCAGTACTTC
abundance: NA; v_gene: TRBV19; j_gene: TRBJ2-1; d_gene: TRBD2; CDR3aa: CASSSSGRKLLEQFF; CDR3nt: TGTGCCAGTAGTTCGAGCGGGAGAAAACTCCTGGAACAGTTCTTC
abundance: NA; v_gene: TRBV3-1/TRBV3-2; j_gene: TRBJ2-7; d_gene: NA; CDR3aa: CASSRGGLDEQYF; CDR3nt: TGTGCCAGCAGCCGAGGGGGGCTCGACGAGCAGTACTTC
abundance: NA; v_gene: TRBV5-6; j_gene: TRBJ2-2; d_gene: TRBD1; CDR3aa: CASSSVIRDRNTGELFF; CDR3nt: TGTGCCAGCAGCTCTGTAATCCGGGACAGGAACACCGGGGAGCTGTTTTTT
abundance: NA; v_gene: TRBV18; j_gene: TRBJ2-7; d_gene: NA; CDR3aa: CASSPQNSAGIHEQYF; CDR3nt: TGTGCCAGCTCACCTCAAAATTCGGCAGGGATCCACGAGCAGTACTTC
abundance: NA; v_gene: TRBV10-3; j_gene: TRBJ1-3; d_gene: TRBD1; CDR3aa: CAVQTGGLYNSGNTIYF; CDR3nt: TGTGCCGTACAGACAGGGGGCCTTTACAACTCTGGAAACACCATATATTTT
abundance: NA; v_gene: TRBV5-1; j_gene: TRBJ2-3; d_gene: NA; CDR3aa: CASRWDETDTQYF; CDR3nt: TGCGCCAGCAGATGGGACGAAACAGATACGCAGTATTTT
abundance: NA; v_gene: TRBV25-1; j_gene: TRBJ1-6; d_gene: NA; CDR3aa: CASSEYLRESPLHF; CDR3nt: TGTGCCAGCAGTGAATATCTCCGGGAGTCACCCCTCCACTTT
abundance: NA; v_gene: TRBV5-1; j_gene: TRBJ2-7; d_gene: TRBD2; CDR3aa: CASSLSGSIGTYEQYF; CDR3nt: TGCGCCAGCAGCTTGAGCGGGAGCATAGGGACCTACGAGCAGTACTTC
abundance: NA; v_gene: TRBV21-1; j_gene: TRBJ1-5; d_gene: NA; CDR3aa: CASSKAAGRQPQHF; CDR3nt: TGTGCCAGCAGCAAGGCGGCAGGGAGGCAGCCCCAGCATTTT
abundance: NA; v_gene: TRBV6-5; j_gene: TRBJ1-1; d_gene: NA; CDR3aa: CASSPRGATEAFF; CDR3nt: TGTGCCAGCAGTCCCAGGGGAGCCACTGAAGCTTTCTTT
abundance: NA; v_gene: TRBV27; j_gene: TRBJ1-2; d_gene: TRBD1; CDR3aa: CASSLRATGGPPSF; CDR3nt: TGTGCCAGCAGTTTAAGGGCGACAGGGGGCCCACCTAGTTTC
abundance: NA; v_gene: TRBV5-4; j_gene: TRBJ1-1; d_gene: NA; CDR3aa: CASSSSSGVNTEAFF; CDR3nt: TGTGCCAGCAGCTCCTCGTCAGGGGTGAACACTGAAGCTTTCTTT
abundance: NA; v_gene: TRBV12-5; j_gene: TRBJ2-2; d_gene: NA; CDR3aa: CASGLKALGTGELFF; CDR3nt: TGTGCTAGTGGTTTAAAGGCGCTCGGGACCGGGGAGCTGTTTTTT
abundance: NA; v_gene: TRBV6-5; j_gene: TRBJ1-5; d_gene: NA; CDR3aa: CASSYGPESNQPQHF; CDR3nt: TGTGCCAGCAGTTACGGACCGGAAAGCAATCAGCCCCAGCATTTT
abundance: NA; v_gene: TRBV19; j_gene: TRBJ2-3; d_gene: TRBD1; CDR3aa: CASSIRGQFTDTQYF; CDR3nt: TGTGCCAGTAGTATTAGGGGACAGTTCACAGATACGCAGTATTTT
abundance: NA; v_gene: TRBV7-6; j_gene: TRBJ1-1; d_gene: NA; CDR3aa: CASSRVGGSEAFF; CDR3nt: TGTGCCAGCAGCCGTGTGGGGGGCTCTGAAGCTTTCTTT
abundance: NA; v_gene: TRBV19; j_gene: TRBJ2-1; d_gene: TRBD1; CDR3aa: CASRHTGVNNEQFF; CDR3nt: TGTGCCAGTAGACATACAGGGGTTAACAATGAGCAGTTCTTC
abundance: NA; v_gene: TRBV6-4; j_gene: TRBJ1-6; d_gene: TRBD1; CDR3aa: CASSADRAYNSPLHF; CDR3nt: TGTGCCAGCAGTGCAGACAGGGCCTATAATTCACCCCTCCACTTT
abundance: NA; v_gene: TRBV19; j_gene: TRBJ2-7; d_gene: TRBD2; CDR3aa: CASSIGTSEDEQYF; CDR3nt: TGTGCCAGTAGTATAGGAACTAGCGAGGACGAGCAGTACTTC
abundance: NA; v_gene: TRBV10-2; j_gene: TRBJ1-5; d_gene: NA; CDR3aa: CASSLLQGTGQPQHF; CDR3nt: TGCGCCAGCAGTTTACTCCAGGGGACGGGTCAGCCCCAGCATTTT
abundance: NA; v_gene: TRBV5-1; j_gene: TRBJ2-7; d_gene: NA; CDR3aa: CASSGFSFPYEQYF; CDR3nt: TGCGCCAGCAGCGGGTTTAGCTTTCCCTACGAGCAGTACTTC